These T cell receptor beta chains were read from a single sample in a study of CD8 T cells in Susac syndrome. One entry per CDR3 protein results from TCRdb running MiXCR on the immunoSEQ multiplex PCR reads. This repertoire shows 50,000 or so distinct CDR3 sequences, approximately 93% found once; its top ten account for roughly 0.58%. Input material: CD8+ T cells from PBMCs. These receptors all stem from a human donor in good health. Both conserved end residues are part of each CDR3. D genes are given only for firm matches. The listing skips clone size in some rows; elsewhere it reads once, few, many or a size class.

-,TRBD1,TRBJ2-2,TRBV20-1,TGCAGTGCACTACAGGGGTACACCGGGGAGCTGTTTTTT,CSALQGYTGELFF
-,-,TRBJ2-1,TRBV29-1,TGCAGCGTAAGCAATGAGCAGTTCTTC,CSVSNEQFF
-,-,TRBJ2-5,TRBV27,TGTGCCAGTTGGGACTTCACTCAAGAGACCCAGTACTTC,CASWDFTQETQYF
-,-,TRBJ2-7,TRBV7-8,TGTGCCAGCAGCTCCGGACCCAGGGGGTACTTC,CASSSGPRGYF
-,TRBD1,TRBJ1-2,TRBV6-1,TGTGCCAGCAGCCGCCGGACAGGGCGGTTTTACTATGGCTACACCTTC,CASSRRTGRFYYGYTF
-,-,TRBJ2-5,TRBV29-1,TGCAGCGCCCAAACTGAGGATGAGGGCCAGTACTTC,CSAQTEDEGQYF
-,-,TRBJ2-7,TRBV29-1,TGCAGCGTTGGGACCTACGAGCAGTACTTC,CSVGTYEQYF
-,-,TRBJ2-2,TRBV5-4,TGTGCCAGCAGCTATGGACCCACGAACACCGGGGAGCTGTTTTTT,CASSYGPTNTGELFF
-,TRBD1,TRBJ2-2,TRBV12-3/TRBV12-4,TGTGCCAGCAGTGGGTGGTGGCAGGGGGATAACACCGGGGAGCTGTTTTTT,CASSGWWQGDNTGELFF
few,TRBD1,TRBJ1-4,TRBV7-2,TGTGCCAGCAGCTCATGGGGACAGGGCGGTGAAAAACTGTTTTTT,CASSSWGQGGEKLFF
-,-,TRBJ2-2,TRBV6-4,TGTGCCAGCAGTGACTCCCCGAGGACCGGGGAGCTGTTTTTT,CASSDSPRTGELFF
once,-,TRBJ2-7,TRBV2,TGTGCCAGCAGTGAATACGGGTACCCCTACGAGCAGTACTTC,CASSEYGYPYEQYF
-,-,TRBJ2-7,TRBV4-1,TGCGCCAGCAGCCAAAGGGGATGGATCGGGGCGGCGTTCTCCTACGAGCAGTACTTC,CASSQRGWIGAAFSYEQYF
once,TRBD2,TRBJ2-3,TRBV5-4,TGTGCCAGCAGCTGGACTAGAGCCCCCACAGATACGCAGTATTTT,CASSWTRAPTDTQYF
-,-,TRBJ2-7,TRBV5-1,TGCGCCAGCAGCTACACCCAGGGGATGAACGAGCAGTACTTC,CASSYTQGMNEQYF
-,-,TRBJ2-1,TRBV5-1,TGCGCCAGCAGCTTGGGGGCCGGGGCCTGGGATGAGCAGTTCTTC,CASSLGAGAWDEQFF
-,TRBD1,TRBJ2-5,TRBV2,TGTGCCAGCAGTCTGGTGAGACAGGGAGAGACCCAGTACTTC,CASSLVRQGETQYF
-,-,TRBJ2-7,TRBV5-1,TGCGCCAGCACCACAGGGAGCAACGAGCAGTACTTC,CASTTGSNEQYF
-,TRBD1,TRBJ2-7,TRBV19,TGTGCCAGTAGTATAGTCACAGGGGCGGGCTCCTACGAGCAGTACTTC,CASSIVTGAGSYEQYF
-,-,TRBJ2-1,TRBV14,TGTGCCAGCAGCCAAGATCGGGCTCGGAGAAATGAGCAGTTCTTC,CASSQDRARRNEQFF
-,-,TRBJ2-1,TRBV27,TGTGCCAGCAGTCATGGGGCCCGGGAGCAGTTCTTC,CASSHGAREQFF
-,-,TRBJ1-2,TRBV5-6,TGTGCCAGCAGCCCACCAACCTCAGTCTGGTATGGCTACACCTTC,CASSPPTSVWYGYTF
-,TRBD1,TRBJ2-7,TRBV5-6,TGTGCCAGCAGCACTGGACAGGGTCCCGACGAGCAGTACTTC,CASSTGQGPDEQYF